Following are 26 T cell receptor beta chains from one sample sequenced in a study of cytotoxic CD8 clonotypes in ibrutinib-treated CLL. Profiling relied on immunoSEQ multiplex PCR, and the TCRdb table lists in-frame clones only, not all of them. This repertoire shows nearly 300,000 clones, more than 70% found once; its top ten account for about 5%. Source: PBMCs, taken at disease progression, from a patient treated with ibrutinib. These receptors all stem from a human donor with chronic lymphocytic leukemia.

The chain is built from TRBV18 and TRBJ2-5, with 9 bases aligning to TRBD1. This CDR3 region has 15 residues. Germline values: CDR1 KGHSH, CDR2 LQKENI. The junction had 7 bases not matched to a gene; V was cut back by 3 bases and J by 5 bases. The CDR3: CASSPNHRGLETQYF. CDR3 sequence (DNA): TGTGCCAGCTCACCGAACCACAGGGGGCTTGAGACCCAGTACTTC.

V gene TRBV13 combines with J gene TRBJ2-7; 9 bases match TRBD1. The CDR3 consists of 17 residues. The V gene's germline CDR1 is PRHDT and CDR2 FYEKMQ (reference sequence). The trim removed 0 bases at V and 5 bases at J, leaving 11 bases unmatched. CDR3 protein: CASSLGLRTGEGHEQYF. The CDR3 DNA reads TGTGCCAGCAGCTTAGGCCTACGGACAGGGGAAGGACACGAGCAGTACTTC.

This clone was counted once. This chain links TRBV27 with TRBJ2-3; D unresolved. The V end was cut by 5 bases, the J end by 2 bases, with 14 bases between. The germline CDR1 and CDR2 sequences are MNHEY and SMNVEV (reference sequence). The CDR3 totals 15 residues. CDR3 nucleotides: TGTGCCAGCAGTCCAGATCTACTGTTCACAGATACGCAGTATTTT. Its translation: CASSPDLLFTDTQYF.

The genes are TRBV18 and TRBJ2-3; a weak D match, TRBD1 (6 bases). The germline V gene has CDR1 KGHSH and CDR2 LQKENI. The V end lost 2 bases, the J end lost 1 base, and 7 bases lay between the germline ends. The CDR3 is 14 amino acids. The CDR3 DNA is TGTGCCAGCTCACCAAACAGGGGCACAGATACGCAGTATTTT. Its translation: CASSPNRGTDTQYF. Looking up the rest from reference TRBV18 and TRBJ2-3 gives the full variable domain: NAGVMQNPRHLVRRRGQEARLRCSPMKGHSHVYWYRQLPEEGLKFMVYLQKENIIDESGMPKERFSAEFPKEGPSILRIQQVVRGDSAAYFCASSPNRGTDTQYFGPGTRLTVL.

CDR3 sequence: CASSVDRDRGNYGYTF. CDR3 coding DNA: TGTGCCAGCAGCGTAGACCGGGACAGGGGCAACTATGGCTACACCTTC. The V gene is TRBV9, the J gene TRBJ1-2; 10 nucleotides align to TRBD1. From germline, CDR1 is SGDLS and CDR2 YYNGEE. The CDR3 length is 16 residues. J was trimmed by 2 bases and V by 0 bases; bases with no gene match: 4.

This rearrangement joins TRBV10-3 to TRBJ2-1; TRBD1 aligns across 11 bases. The junction had 5 bases not matched to a gene; V was cut back by 2 bases and J by 5 bases. This CDR3 region has 16 residues. Germline V gene sequence: CDR1 ENHRY, CDR2 SYGVKD. Here the CDR3 reads CAISEVDRGHNNEQFF. The CDR3, as DNA: TGTGCCATCAGTGAGGTGGACAGGGGGCATAACAATGAGCAGTTCTTC.

The V call is TRBV7-3, the J call TRBJ1-5; D possibly corresponds to TRBD1 (5 bases). This CDR3 contains 15 residues. V lost 5 bases and J 0 bases, leaving 11 bases between the germline ends. Germline loops: CDR1 SGHTA, CDR2 FQGTGA. CDR3 residues: CASSPSRVSNQPQHF. The DNA of the CDR3 is TGTGCCAGCAGCCCAAGCAGGGTTAGCAATCAGCCCCAGCATTTT. The full variable domain, completed using reference TRBV7-3 and TRBJ1-5, is GAGVSQTPSNKVTEKGKYVELRCDPISGHTALYWYRQSLGQGPEFLIYFQGTGAADDSGLPNDRFFAVRPEGSVSTLKIQRTERGDSAVYLCASSPSRVSNQPQHFGDGTRLSIL.

This chain joins TRBV7-7 and TRBJ2-7, with 8 bases aligning to TRBD1. Germline V gene lookup returns CDR1 SSHAT and CDR2 FNYEAQ (reference sequence). The CDR3 consists of 14 residues. Unmatched junction bases numbered 4, after V lost 4 bases and J lost 2 bases. In DNA form, the CDR3 reads TGTGCCAGCAGCTCCGGGACAGGCACCTACGAGCAGTACTTC. This encodes CASSSGTGTYEQYF.

A word on this clone: Sequence at one end of the junction differs from germline and may be a read error. The CDR3 DNA reads TGTGCCAGCAGTTTGGACAGGGATGGCCAAGAGACCCAGTACTTC. This encodes CASSLDRDGQETQYF. This rearrangement joins TRBV5-4 to TRBJ2-5, with TRBD1 identical over 8 bases. From germline, CDR1 is SGHNT and CDR2 YYREEE (reference sequence). The CDR3 length is 15 residues.

V usage is TRBV2 and J usage is TRBJ2-7; D perhaps matches TRBD1 (6 bases). The CDR3 runs 13 residues. V was cut by 4 bases and J by 5 bases, with 12 bases left in between. Germline assignment: CDR1 SNHLY and CDR2 FYNNEI. As DNA, the CDR3 is TGTGCCAGCAGTGGAGGTCCAGGGGACGAGCAGTACTTC. It is translated as CASSGGPGDEQYF.

The chain recombines TRBV6-5 with TRBJ2-1; TRBD2 matches 9 bases. CDR1 and CDR2 from the germline V gene are MNHEY and SVGAGI. This CDR3 is built from 15 residues. V trimming: 0 bases; J trimming: 9 bases; junction bases outside the gene matches: 6. CDR3 region: CASSYSGLAFGEQFF. The CDR3 nucleotides read TGTGCCAGCAGTTACTCGGGACTAGCCTTCGGTGAGCAGTTCTTC.

The chain has TRBV19 and TRBJ2-1, with TRBD2 matching over 8 bases. The germline V gene has CDR1 LNHDA and CDR2 SQIVND (reference sequence). CDR3 length equals 17 residues. V was pared by 8 bases and J by 7 bases, with 19 bases of the junction left unmatched. The chain's CDR3 is CASRSATGTRGANEQFF. CDR3 in DNA: TGTGCCAGTCGGTCTGCAACCGGGACTAGAGGGGCAAATGAGCAGTTCTTC.

This sequence joins TRBV5-6 and TRBJ1-1; the match to TRBD1 covers 8 bases. Per the germline V gene, CDR1 is SGHDT and CDR2 is YYEEEE. The CDR3 sequence is 16 residues long. V gave up 6 bases and J gave up 4 bases; unmatched junction bases: 14. The CDR3 loop reads CASNPMGRGRGTEAFF. In DNA form, the CDR3 reads TGTGCCAGCAACCCTATGGGCAGGGGGCGAGGCACTGAAGCTTTCTTT.

The J gene is TRBJ1-1, the V gene TRBV29-1; 7 nucleotides align to TRBD1. The length of the CDR3 is 13 residues. CDR1 and CDR2 from the germline V gene are SQVTM and ANQGSEA. Trimming took 5 bases from V and 5 from J; bases not matched to a gene: 8. For the CDR3, the DNA is TGCAGCGTTATACAGGGGTTAGGTACTGAAGCTTTCTTT. Amino acids: CSVIQGLGTEAFF.

This clone was counted only a few times. The J gene is TRBJ1-1, the V gene TRBV5-1; 10 nucleotides align to TRBD1. The CDR3 is made up of 14 amino acids. The germline gives CDR1 SGHRS, CDR2 YFSETQ. After removal of 4 bases from V and 10 bases from J, the junction contained 10 bases not matched to a gene. The CDR3 coding sequence is TGCGCCAGCAGCCCAGATGGACAGGGGGTTGCAGCTTTCTTT. As protein: CASSPDGQGVAAFF.

This rearrangement joins TRBV18 to TRBJ2-1, with D unclear. The germline gives CDR1 KGHSH, CDR2 LQKENI. V lost 3 bases and J lost 0, with 6 bases in between. The CDR3 sequence is 14 residues long. The CDR3, as DNA: TGTGCCAGCTCACCCCAGAGCTCCTACAATGAGCAGTTCTTC. Encoded protein: CASSPQSSYNEQFF.

Points on this clone: At the DNA level, this CDR3 is encoded by other sequences in the same sample as well. The chain recombines TRBV19 with TRBJ2-7; TRBD2 matches 10 bases. The CDR3 is made up of 14 amino acids. Germline V gives CDR1 LNHDA, CDR2 SQIVND (reference sequence). The V segment lost 6 bases and the J segment 2 bases; nucleotides outside the gene matches: 4. CDR3 residues: CASSRTSGTYEQYF. The CDR3 nucleotides read TGTGCCAGTAGCAGGACTAGCGGAACCTACGAGCAGTACTTC.

The gene calls are TRBV7-9 and TRBJ1-2; 9 positions match TRBD1. Per the germline V gene, CDR1 is SEHNR and CDR2 is FQNEAQ (reference sequence). Trimming took 2 bases from V and 1 from J; bases not matched to a gene: 2. The CDR3 runs 15 residues. DNA of the CDR3: TGTGCCAGCAGCTTATGGACAGGGGATAACTATGGCTACACCTTC. Its protein is CASSLWTGDNYGYTF.

The V call is TRBV11-2, the J call TRBJ1-2, with D possibly being TRBD1 (6 bases). This CDR3 is built from 13 residues. CDR1 SGHAT and CDR2 FQNNGV come from the germline V gene. Trimming removed 5 bases from V and 4 bases from J, with 11 bases in between. The CDR3 DNA is TGTGCCAGCAGCCCCTCAGGGGCCTATGGCTACACCTTC. This gives the protein CASSPSGAYGYTF.

This chain connects TRBV5-1 to TRBJ1-6; unclear D gene. The CDR3 runs to 15 residues. Trimming shortened V by 8 bases and J by 0 bases, and 12 bases separated the two germline ends. CDR1 is SGHRS and CDR2 is YFSETQ in the germline V gene. The CDR3 region is CASKSGGSYNSPLHF. The CDR3 nucleotides are TGCGCCAGTAAGTCAGGCGGCTCCTATAATTCACCCCTCCACTTT.

This clone was observed a few times. This chain connects TRBV7-3 to TRBJ2-7; D is uncertain. V was trimmed by 0 bases and J by 5 bases, leaving 8 bases between them. Germline CDR1 reads SGHTA; CDR2 reads FQGTGA. There are 13 residues in the CDR3. In nucleotides, the CDR3 is TGTGCCAGCAGCTTAACGAGCCTTAACGAGCAGTACTTC. Its translation: CASSLTSLNEQYF.

The rearrangement uses TRBV5-1 and TRBJ2-3, with 11 positions matching TRBD2. Germline CDR1 and CDR2: SGHRS and YFSETQ. The CDR3 length is 17 residues. The trim removed 0 bases at V and 0 bases at J, leaving 3 bases unmatched. CDR3 in DNA: TGCGCCAGCAGCTTGGTCACTAGCGGGGGTAGCACAGATACGCAGTATTTT. This sequence encodes CASSLVTSGGSTDTQYF.

This clone has a handful of counts. This chain links TRBV7-9 with TRBJ1-2, with unresolved D. The CDR3 spans 12 residues. V dropped 3 bases and J dropped 5 bases, with 7 bases sitting between them. CDR1 and CDR2 (germline): SEHNR, FQNEAQ (reference sequence). CDR3 DNA sequence: TGTGCCAGCAGCTTCGCGGCTTATGGCTACACCTTC. Translated, it gives CASSFAAYGYTF.

In its sample, this clone was seen a few times. The chain carries TRBV29-1 and TRBJ2-2; no definite D call. The CDR3 has 11 amino acids. V dropped 4 bases and J dropped 6 bases, with 6 bases sitting between them. CDR1 and CDR2 from the germline V gene are SQVTM and ANQGSEA. DNA for the CDR3: TGCAGCGTTGGAGTATCCGGGGAGCTGTTTTTT. Translated: CSVGVSGELFF.

This clone was seen a few times. The chain links TRBV11-2 to TRBJ2-7; D perhaps matches TRBD1 (6 bases). With 5 bases removed from V and 2 bases from J, the gap between germline ends came to 13 bases. This CDR3 region has 14 residues. Per the germline V gene, CDR1 is SGHAT and CDR2 is FQNNGV. The chain's CDR3 is CASSLPDRTYEQYF. CDR3 DNA sequence: TGTGCCAGCAGCCTTCCGGACAGAACCTACGAGCAGTACTTC.

V and J are TRBV5-1 and TRBJ2-7; D could derive from TRBD1 or TRBD2 (5 bases each). The CDR3 loop spans 14 amino acids. The germline V gene encodes CDR1 SGHRS and CDR2 YFSETQ. Trimming removed 3 bases at V and 2 bases at J, with 12 bases between. The CDR3 DNA is TGCGCCAGCAGCTCCGGGACGGGACCCTACGAGCAGTACTTC. This encodes CASSSGTGPYEQYF.